These 14 T cell receptor beta chains were sequenced from one sample in a study of blood T cell repertoires in COVID-19. Method: immunoSEQ multiplex PCR; TCRdb's copy keeps in-frame clones and lacks some. The data hold approximately 150,000 clones, with about four fifths observed a single time. Sequences were obtained from peripheral blood. Every receptor here comes from a woman in her 70s with acute or convalescent COVID-19.

The chain joins TRBV7-9 to TRBJ1-5; 7 bases map to TRBD1. This CDR3 is built from 14 residues. Germline lookup yields CDR1 SEHNR and CDR2 FQNEAQ (reference sequence). Unmatched junction bases numbered 4, after V lost 5 bases and J lost 3 bases. The CDR3 loop is CASSAGQPNQPQHF. CDR3 DNA: TGTGCCAGCAGCGCGGGACAGCCCAATCAGCCCCAGCATTTT.

The rearrangement uses TRBV4-3 and TRBJ1-5, with 9 bases aligning to TRBD1. Germline V gene lookup returns CDR1 LGHNA and CDR2 YSLEER. There are 17 residues in the CDR3. V lost 0 bases, J lost 7 bases, and 10 bases stayed unmatched. The CDR3 here is CASSQDFSRTGAQPQHF. CDR3 coding DNA: TGCGCCAGCAGCCAAGATTTTTCTAGGACAGGGGCACAGCCCCAGCATTTT.

The chain couples TRBV7-2 to TRBJ2-3; 7 bases agree with TRBD2. This CDR3 comprises 16 residues. The junction had 5 bases not matched to a gene; V was cut back by 0 bases and J by 2 bases. CDR1 and CDR2 (germline): SGHTA, FQGNSA. The CDR3 loop reads CASSLASGGVTDTQYF. The CDR3, as DNA: TGTGCCAGCAGCTTAGCGTCGGGAGGAGTCACAGATACGCAGTATTTT.

The rearrangement uses TRBV7-2 and TRBJ1-2; D possibly corresponds to TRBD1 (6 bases). CDR1 is SGHTA and CDR2 is FQGNSA in the germline V gene. The CDR3 is 17 residues long. V dropped 1 base and J dropped 5 bases, with 20 bases sitting between them. CDR3 region: CASSLGLQGSHKYGYTF. CDR3 in DNA: TGTGCCAGCAGCTTAGGTCTACAGGGTTCACATAAGTATGGCTACACCTTC.

This sequence joins TRBV18 and TRBJ2-5; D perhaps matches TRBD1 (6 bases). V was clipped by 4 bases and J by 1 base, with 16 bases between them. Germline V gene data show CDR1 as KGHSH and CDR2 as LQKENI. The CDR3 has 16 amino acids. DNA of the CDR3: TGTGCCAGCTCACGGCTTGGTGGGACAATCCAAGAGACCCAGTACTTC. Translation: CASSRLGGTIQETQYF.

The V and J genes are TRBV3-1 (or the pseudogene TRBV3-2) and TRBJ1-2; TRBD1 matches at 11 bases. Looked up from germline, CDR1 is LGHDT and CDR2 is YNNKEL (reference sequence). V gave up 4 bases and J gave up 7 bases; unmatched junction bases: 8. The CDR3 totals 15 residues. The DNA of the CDR3 is TGTGCCAGCAGCCTTTCCGGACAGGGGGCGCGTGGCTACACCTTC. As protein: CASSLSGQGARGYTF.

The chain carries TRBV28 and TRBJ1-2; D is possibly TRBD1 (6 bases). V was trimmed by 3 bases and J by 6 bases, leaving 14 bases between them. The CDR3 length is 14 residues. CDR1 MDHEN and CDR2 SYDVKM come from the germline V gene. The CDR3 sequence: CASSFPGTRDGYTF. The CDR3 DNA is TGTGCCAGCAGTTTCCCCGGGACACGAGATGGCTACACCTTC.

This rearrangement joins TRBV4-2 to TRBJ1-3; tentatively, D is TRBD1 (6 bases). There are 15 residues in the CDR3. In germline, CDR1 is LGHNA, CDR2 YNFKEQ. Trimming removed 4 bases from V and 7 bases from J, with 17 bases in between. The chain's CDR3 is CASSLGAQMENTIYF. The CDR3 nucleotides are TGTGCCAGCAGCCTGGGGGCCCAGATGGAGAACACCATATATTTT.

This clone has only a few counts. DNA of the CDR3: TGTGCCTGGAGTGTCCATCATAATGAAAAACTGTTTTTT. This gives the protein CAWSVHHNEKLFF. The rearrangement links TRBV30 to TRBJ1-4, with no clear D. CDR1 and CDR2 from the germline V gene are GTSNPN and SVGIG (reference sequence). Trimming left V 0 bases short and J 4 bases short, with 6 bases between. The CDR3 spans 13 residues.

The chain recombines TRBV30 with TRBJ1-2; 7 nucleotides match TRBD1. Unmatched junction bases numbered 13, after V lost 3 bases and J lost 3 bases. Per the germline V gene, CDR1 is GTSNPN and CDR2 is SVGIG (reference sequence). This CDR3 has 16 residues. This CDR3 reads CAWSPSGGGVDYGYTF. The DNA for the CDR3 is TGTGCCTGGAGCCCCTCCGGAGGGGGCGTAGACTATGGCTACACCTTC.

J is TRBJ1-4 and V is TRBV7-9, with TRBD1 matching 9 bases. V shed 5 bases and J 8 bases; nucleotides not matched to a gene: 12. The CDR3 covers 16 residues. From germline, CDR1 is SEHNR and CDR2 FQNEAQ (reference sequence). In DNA form, the CDR3 reads TGTGCCAGCAGCCCACACTTGACAGGGGGTGGCGAAAAACTGTTTTTT. Translating gives CASSPHLTGGGEKLFF.

This chain uses TRBV6-5 with TRBJ1-5; D is ambiguous. Looked up from germline, CDR1 is MNHEY and CDR2 is SVGAGI. This CDR3 has 15 amino acids. V was trimmed by 5 bases and J by 6 bases, leaving 17 bases between them. CDR3 nucleotide sequence: TGTGCCAGCAGTCCCGGAGGCGCTCGGGGTCAGCCCCAGCATTTT. Residues: CASSPGGARGQPQHF.

The count of this clone is one. The chain joins TRBV6-6 to TRBJ1-1, with 7 bases lining up with TRBD1. V lost 7 bases to trimming and J lost 4 bases; unmatched junction nucleotides: 15. The CDR3 consists of 16 residues. CDR1 MNHNY and CDR2 SVGAGI come from the germline V gene (reference sequence). The chain's CDR3 is CASTASSSRGSTEAFF. The CDR3 DNA reads as TGTGCCAGCACCGCGAGCTCCTCCAGGGGGAGCACTGAAGCTTTCTTT.

Only a few counts were recorded for this clone. The rearrangement links TRBV14 to TRBJ1-1; TRBD1 aligns across 7 bases. The J segment lost 1 base and the V segment lost 1 base, leaving 9 bases of the junction unmatched. This CDR3 has 17 amino acids. Per germline, CDR1 SGHDN and CDR2 FVKESK. For the CDR3, the DNA is TGTGCCAGCAGCCAAGTGAGGGCAGGGGGTTCGAACACTGAAGCTTTCTTT. It encodes CASSQVRAGGSNTEAFF.